The 25 T cell receptor beta chains in this list originate from one sample, sequenced in a study of beta chain features in type 1 diabetes (dated by TCRdb to the late 2010s). The library was made by the immunoSEQ multiplex PCR assay. The entire amount of isolated RNA was reverse transcribed using the High Capacity cDNA Reverse Transcription Kit, so the sequenced TCRB transcripts were expressed ones. This is the immuneACCESS table as TCRdb keeps it, with only in-frame sequences that have V and J called. A part of the clones is gone; compared with another copy, unresolved V genes explain less than half, and the rest is unexplained. This sample holds hundreds of thousands of clones; roughly 17% were observed only once. The ten largest clones take up about 0.02% of the sample. Sequencing was performed on naive CD4+ T cells from blood. The meaning of the sample's cell subset or site label: true naive CD4+ T cells. The source is a woman aged 18-35 years in good health.

The chain employs TRBV7-9 and TRBJ2-7, with 8 bases fitting TRBD2. With 4 bases clipped from V and 5 bases from J, the junction kept 7 bases outside the gene matches. The CDR3 totals 14 residues. Germline values: CDR1 SEHNR, CDR2 FQNEAQ (reference sequence). CDR3 amino acids: CASSSGLAGHEQYF. DNA of the CDR3: TGTGCCAGCAGCTCCGGACTAGCAGGCCACGAGCAGTACTTC.

This clone has just a few counts. The chain uses TRBV19 and TRBJ2-1; 9 bases agree with TRBD2. CDR1 and CDR2 from the germline V gene are LNHDA and SQIVND (reference sequence). The CDR3 sequence is 14 residues long. V gave up 5 bases and J gave up 5 bases; unmatched junction bases: 4. This CDR3 is CASSVKREDNEQFF. The CDR3 bases are TGTGCCAGTAGTGTCAAGCGGGAGGACAATGAGCAGTTCTTC.

The CDR3 spells CASSQDRVLKTQYF. The CDR3 DNA reads as TGTGCCAGCAGCCAAGACAGGGTTTTGAAGACCCAGTACTTC. J is TRBJ2-5 and V is TRBV14; maybe TRBD1 (5 bases). This CDR3 contains 14 residues. The germline V gene encodes CDR1 SGHDN and CDR2 FVKESK. V was shortened by 0 bases and J by 6 bases, with 11 bases between the two germline ends.

This clone was seen more than once but under ten times. The gene calls are TRBV7-8 and TRBJ1-5; no reliable D call. V was clipped by 1 base and J by 3 bases, with 10 bases between them. This CDR3 is built from 15 residues. Germline V gene lookup returns CDR1 SGHVS and CDR2 FQNEAQ. In DNA form, the CDR3 reads TGTGCCAGCAGCTTAGTATCCACAGTCAATCAGCCCCAGCATTTT. Translation gives CASSLVSTVNQPQHF.

This clone showed up just a few times. Other DNA sequences in this specimen translate into the identical CDR3. The chain recombines TRBV29-1 with TRBJ2-7; D is unresolved. Germline V gene sequence: CDR1 SQVTM, CDR2 ANQGSEA. CDR3 length: 11 amino acids. Trimming took 4 bases from V and 0 from J, leaving 4 bases between them. This CDR3 reads CSVASSYEQYF. CDR3 DNA sequence: TGCAGCGTTGCTTCCTCCTACGAGCAGTACTTC.

J is TRBJ1-1 and V is TRBV6-6, with no clear D. The V gene lost 4 bases and the J gene lost 5 bases, with 17 bases spanning the gap. Germline values: CDR1 MNHNY, CDR2 SVGAGI (reference sequence). CDR3 length: 15 residues. CDR3 sequence: CASSSRGVGGTEAFF. The CDR3, as DNA: TGTGCCAGCAGTTCCCGAGGCGTGGGCGGGACTGAAGCTTTCTTT.

Only a few counts were recorded for this clone. J is TRBJ2-5 and V is TRBV28; 9 nucleotides align to TRBD1. Germline assignment: CDR1 MDHEN and CDR2 SYDVKM. This CDR3 is built from 14 residues. V gave up 4 bases and J gave up 4 bases; unmatched junction bases: 4. This CDR3 reads CASSSGQGLETQYF. DNA of the CDR3: TGTGCCAGCAGTTCCGGACAGGGGCTAGAGACCCAGTACTTC.

This clone showed up just a few times. The chain carries TRBV7-9 and TRBJ2-1; 16 nucleotides agree with TRBD2. CDR1 is SEHNR, CDR2 FQNEAQ, per germline (reference sequence). This CDR3 contains 17 residues. Trimming removed 5 bases from V and 5 bases from J; junction bases left unmatched: 6. Here the CDR3 DNA reads TGTGCCAGCAGCCCCGGGACTAGCGGGAGGGCCGACAATGAGCAGTTCTTC. Translated, it gives CASSPGTSGRADNEQFF.

The gene calls are TRBV28 and TRBJ2-7, with 7 positions matching TRBD1. The germline CDR1 and CDR2 sequences are MDHEN and SYDVKM. The trim removed 4 bases at V and 3 bases at J, leaving 0 bases unmatched. The CDR3 has 12 residues. The CDR3 loop is CASSYRGYEQYF. The CDR3 DNA reads as TGTGCCAGCAGTTACAGGGGCTACGAGCAGTACTTC.

This rearrangement joins TRBV5-6 to TRBJ1-5; tentative D call: TRBD1 (6 bases). Germline V gene sequence: CDR1 SGHDT, CDR2 YYEEEE. Trimming took 0 bases from V and 6 from J, leaving 7 bases between them. The CDR3 has 13 amino acids. In nucleotides, the CDR3 is TGTGCCAGCAGCTTGGTAGGGGGTCAGCCCCAGCATTTT. Its translation: CASSLVGGQPQHF.

In its sample, this clone was seen once. The chain has TRBV7-9 and TRBJ2-3; 7 bases are a match to TRBD1. Germline lookup yields CDR1 SEHNR and CDR2 FQNEAQ (reference sequence). The CDR3 contains 14 residues. J was trimmed by 6 bases and V by 1 base; bases with no gene match: 4. The CDR3 loop reads CASSLDRGSDTQYF. For the CDR3, the DNA is TGTGCCAGCAGCTTAGACAGGGGCTCTGATACGCAGTATTTT. Looking up the rest from reference TRBV7-9 and TRBJ2-3 gives the full variable domain: DTGVSQNPRHKITKRGQNVTFRCDPISEHNRLYWYRQTLGQGPEFLTYFQNEAQLEKSRLLSDRFSAERPKGSFSTLEIQRTEQGDSAMYLCASSLDRGSDTQYFGPGTRLTVL.

This clone was found a few times. The chain uses TRBV6-5 and TRBJ2-7; 9 bases are a match to TRBD2. This CDR3 region has 14 residues. V shed 10 bases and J 2 bases; nucleotides not matched to a gene: 9. Germline values: CDR1 MNHEY, CDR2 SVGAGI. The CDR3 DNA is TGTGCCACCGGGACTCTAGCGGGACCCTACGAGCAGTACTTC. Residues: CATGTLAGPYEQYF.

The table lists this clone with a few counts. Other DNA variants within this sample encode the same CDR3. V gene TRBV5-1 combines with J gene TRBJ2-3; possibly TRBD1 for D (6 bases). Germline loops: CDR1 SGHRS, CDR2 YFSETQ. This CDR3 comprises 14 residues. Deletions cut 2 bases from V and 4 bases from J, with 11 bases between. CDR3 residues: CASSFTGSPDTQYF. CDR3 in DNA: TGCGCCAGCAGCTTTACAGGGTCCCCAGATACGCAGTATTTT.

This rearrangement joins TRBV7-9 to TRBJ2-1; 7 bases line up with TRBD1. Germline assignment: CDR1 SEHNR and CDR2 FQNEAQ (reference sequence). Trimming cost V 5 bases and J 0 bases; bases outside gene matches: 4. CDR3 size: 15 residues. CDR3 DNA sequence: TGTGCCAGCAGCAAGCAGGGGGTCTCCTACAATGAGCAGTTCTTC. Translated: CASSKQGVSYNEQFF.

The rearrangement links TRBV2 to TRBJ2-2; 7 nucleotides agree with TRBD2. After removal of 6 bases from V and 3 bases from J, the junction contained 10 bases not matched to a gene. The length of the CDR3 is 16 residues. From germline, CDR1 is SNHLY and CDR2 FYNNEI. The CDR3 DNA follows: TGTGCCAGCAGGCCACCGGGACTACAGGACACCGGGGAGCTGTTTTTT. Translating gives CASRPPGLQDTGELFF. Complete variable domain (other parts from reference TRBV2 and TRBJ2-2): EPEVTQTPSHQVTQMGQEVILRCVPISNHLYFYWYRQILGQKVEFLVSFYNNEISEKSEIFDDQFSVERPDGSNFTLKIRSTKLEDSAMYFCASRPPGLQDTGELFFGEGSRLTVL.

This clone was observed a few times. Written as DNA, the CDR3 is TGTGCCAGCAGTGAAGTGCAGCTGCCAGGGGGCACAGATACGCAGTATTTT. It is translated as CASSEVQLPGGTDTQYF. The chain recombines TRBV2 with TRBJ2-3; a weak D match, TRBD1 (6 bases). The CDR3 covers 17 residues. V gave up 1 base and J gave up 1 base, with 15 bases separating them. Germline values: CDR1 SNHLY, CDR2 FYNNEI.

This clone was counted between two and nine times. The chain couples TRBV19 to TRBJ2-1; TRBD2 agrees at 11 bases. The V gene end was trimmed by 5 bases and the J gene end by 7 bases; junction bases not matched to a gene: 13. The CDR3 runs to 17 residues. From germline, CDR1 is LNHDA and CDR2 SQIVND (reference sequence). The DNA for the CDR3 is TGTGCCAGTAGTTCCCTTAGACTAGCGGGAAATGGTAATGAGCAGTTCTTC. Protein: CASSSLRLAGNGNEQFF.

The V call is TRBV10-3, the J call TRBJ2-1, with TRBD2 matching 8 bases. The CDR3 has 15 amino acids. Germline V CDR1 and CDR2: ENHRY, SYGVKD. V shed 2 bases, J shed 4 bases, and the junction held 4 bases outside the gene matches. In nucleotides, the CDR3 is TGTGCCATCAGTGAGGTTACTAGCGGTTACAATGAGCAGTTCTTC. Amino acids: CAISEVTSGYNEQFF.

This clone was seen a few times. CDR3 amino acids: CASSRIDNEQFF. The CDR3 nucleotides are TGTGCCAGCAGCCGCATCGACAATGAGCAGTTCTTC. This chain uses TRBV6-6 with TRBJ2-1, with D uncertain. Trimming shortened V by 6 bases and J by 5 bases, and 8 bases separated the two germline ends. Germline values: CDR1 MNHNY, CDR2 SVGAGI (reference sequence). CDR3 size: 12 residues.

This clone has just a few counts. The chain uses TRBV2 and TRBJ1-5; TRBD1 matches 9 bases. CDR1 and CDR2 from the germline V gene are SNHLY and FYNNEI. V shed 6 bases, J shed 7 bases, and the junction held 4 bases outside the gene matches. This CDR3 spans 13 amino acids. CDR3 loop: CASSRTGEQPQHF. The CDR3 DNA reads TGTGCCAGCAGCAGGACAGGGGAACAGCCCCAGCATTTT.

This clone has a handful of counts. J is TRBJ2-2 and V is TRBV7-8; D perhaps matches TRBD2 (6 bases). The CDR3 has 16 amino acids. V was clipped by 7 bases and J by 2 bases, with 17 bases between them. Germline V gene lookup returns CDR1 SGHVS and CDR2 FQNEAQ. The chain's CDR3 is CASIPGRDRNTGELFF. CDR3 bases: TGTGCCAGCATCCCGGGGCGGGACCGAAACACCGGGGAGCTGTTTTTT.

This clone was found a few times. The rearrangement links TRBV7-8 to TRBJ1-2, with a possible D match to TRBD1 (6 bases). Germline V gene lookup returns CDR1 SGHVS and CDR2 FQNEAQ. Trimming took off 5 bases at V and 3 bases at J, with 13 bases between the two ends. The CDR3 consists of 14 residues. The CDR3: CASSRTGQHYGYTF. The CDR3 DNA follows: TGTGCCAGCAGCCGTACCGGACAGCACTATGGCTACACCTTC. Using reference TRBV7-8 and TRBJ1-2 for the parts outside the CDR3, the full variable domain is GAGVSQSPRYKVAKRGQDVALRCDPISGHVSLFWYQQALGQGPEFLTYFQNEAQLDKSGLPSDRFFAERPEGSVSTLKIQRTQQEDSAVYLCASSRTGQHYGYTFGSGTRLTVV.

This clone was seen ten or more times. The chain uses TRBV4-3 and TRBJ2-1; 9 bases map to TRBD2. V gave up 6 bases and J gave up 4 bases; unmatched junction bases: 4. The germline V gene has CDR1 LGHNA and CDR2 YSLEER. The CDR3 sequence is 14 residues long. The DNA of the CDR3 is TGCGCCAGCAGTGGGCTAGCGGGATACAATGAGCAGTTCTTC. As protein: CASSGLAGYNEQFF.

The V and J genes are TRBV4-2 and TRBJ2-3, with D possibly matching TRBD1 (5 bases). CDR1 is LGHNA and CDR2 is YNFKEQ in the germline V gene. V lost 0 bases and J 1 base, leaving 11 bases between the germline ends. This CDR3 is built from 16 residues. CDR3: CASSQDRWGGTDTQYF. CDR3 sequence (DNA): TGTGCCAGCAGCCAAGATCGGTGGGGCGGCACAGATACGCAGTATTTT.

The chain joins TRBV5-1 to TRBJ2-7; D unclear. Germline CDR1 SGHRS, CDR2 YFSETQ. Trimming took 4 bases from V and 0 from J, leaving 8 bases between them. The CDR3 is made up of 13 amino acids. The DNA of the CDR3 is TGCGCCAGCAGCAAAGCGAGCTCCTACGAGCAGTACTTC. Translation gives CASSKASSYEQYF.